Listed here are 27 T cell receptor beta chains from one sample, sequenced in a study of cytomegalovirus exposure and HLA in healthy donors. Some clones are missing from TCRdb's copy, which holds only in-frame ones; the method was immunoSEQ multiplex PCR. The sample yields a few hundred thousand clones, roughly 84% seen once. Sequencing input: PBMCs. Receptors originate from a man between 18 and 29 years old in good health and CMV-seropositive.

The V call is TRBV9, the J call TRBJ2-1; 10 positions match TRBD1. The V and J ends lost 0 bases and 5 bases, in that order; junction bases with no gene match: 14. This CDR3 is 19 amino acids long. CDR1 SGDLS and CDR2 YYNGEE come from the germline V gene. In DNA, the CDR3 is TGTGCCAGCAGCGTAGCTCTCAAATTGGACAGGGGGACCGACAATGAGCAGTTCTTC. It specifies CASSVALKLDRGTDNEQFF.

This chain connects TRBV4-2 to TRBJ1-1; D gene uncertain. V lost 0 bases, J lost 1 base, and 6 bases lay in between. This CDR3 region has 14 residues. Germline V gene lookup returns CDR1 LGHNA and CDR2 YNFKEQ. CDR3 bases: TGTGCCAGCAGCCAAGATCTAGGGAACACTGAAGCTTTCTTT. The encoded protein is CASSQDLGNTEAFF.

The rearrangement joins TRBV6-5 to TRBJ2-1; D might be TRBD2 (7 bases). V lost 5 bases to trimming and J lost 4 bases, with 15 bases between them. CDR1 and CDR2 (germline): MNHEY, SVGAGI. The CDR3 is made up of 15 amino acids. CDR3 DNA: TGTGCCAGCAGTCCCCCGGGGGGCCTTTACAATGAGCAGTTCTTC. It codes for CASSPPGGLYNEQFF.

This clone appeared once. The rearrangement uses TRBV5-1 and TRBJ1-1; D unresolved. The germline V and J ends were trimmed by 0 bases and 1 base, with 7 bases remaining between them. This CDR3 contains 14 residues. The germline CDR1 and CDR2 sequences are SGHRS and YFSETQ. The CDR3: CASSLAQPNTEAFF. CDR3 sequence (DNA): TGCGCCAGCAGCTTGGCACAGCCGAACACTGAAGCTTTCTTT.

The rearrangement uses TRBV5-6 and TRBJ2-3; no clear D. Deletions cut 2 bases from V and 1 base from J, with 14 bases between. Germline-derived CDR1 and CDR2 are SGHDT and YYEEEE. The CDR3 runs to 16 residues. CDR3 in amino acids: CASSFLTWYGTDTQYF. The DNA for the CDR3 is TGTGCCAGCAGCTTTCTGACCTGGTACGGCACAGATACGCAGTATTTT.

The CDR3 here is CASSIVRGQESNQPQHF. Written as DNA, the CDR3 is TGTGCCAGTAGTATAGTTCGTGGCCAGGAGTCCAATCAGCCCCAGCATTTT. The V gene is TRBV19, the J gene TRBJ1-5; D is unresolved. CDR1 and CDR2 from the germline V gene are LNHDA and SQIVND (reference sequence). V lost 1 base and J lost 3, with 16 bases in between. The CDR3 runs to 17 residues.

The sample holds a few counts of this clone. This sequence joins TRBV7-7 and TRBJ2-2; D unclear. This CDR3 spans 14 amino acids. CDR1 is SSHAT and CDR2 is FNYEAQ in the germline V gene (reference sequence). Deletions cut 5 bases from V and 2 bases from J, with 9 bases between. The CDR3 is CASSQDANTGELFF. Here the CDR3 DNA reads TGTGCCAGCAGCCAGGACGCCAACACCGGGGAGCTGTTTTTT.

This rearrangement joins TRBV25-1 to TRBJ1-3; D remains ambiguous. The CDR3 runs 13 residues. The V gene's germline CDR1 is MGHDK and CDR2 SYGVNS. The V end was cut by 6 bases, the J end by 0 bases, with 6 bases between. Here the CDR3 reads CASRTYSGNTIYF. Here the CDR3 DNA reads TGTGCCAGCAGGACCTACTCTGGAAACACCATATATTTT.

The chain carries TRBV2 and TRBJ2-3; a weak D match, TRBD2 (6 bases). The V and J ends lost 4 bases and 10 bases respectively, with 12 bases between them. Germline V lookup: CDR1 SNHLY, CDR2 FYNNEI. CDR3 size: 12 residues. CDR3 bases: TGTGCCAGCAGTGGCACGGGAGAGCCGCAGTATTTT. Translated, it gives CASSGTGEPQYF.

The chain couples TRBV15 to TRBJ2-2; TRBD1 is a possible D gene (5 bases). Trimming left V 3 bases short and J 4 bases short, with 12 bases between. Germline V CDR1 and CDR2: LNHNV, YYDKDF (reference sequence). The CDR3 spans 15 residues. The CDR3 region has the DNA TGTGCCACCAGCAGGACAGCGAGATCCACCGGGGAGCTGTTTTTT. Translating it yields CATSRTARSTGELFF.

The chain uses TRBV28 and TRBJ2-6; D gene ambiguous. The length of the CDR3 is 15 residues. With 5 bases removed from V and 3 bases from J, the gap between germline ends came to 11 bases. Germline V gives CDR1 MDHEN, CDR2 SYDVKM. Here the CDR3 DNA reads TGTGCCAGCAGTGCTACCCTTCTTGGGGCCAACGTCCTGACTTTC. Amino acids: CASSATLLGANVLTF.

V and J are TRBV5-8 and TRBJ1-5; no firm D call. V was pared by 0 bases and J by 0 bases, with 7 bases between. This CDR3 spans 15 amino acids. Germline V CDR1 and CDR2: SGHTS, YDEGEE. The CDR3 DNA reads TGTGCCAGCAGCTTGGAAGGCATTAGCAATCAGCCCCAGCATTTT. The encoded protein is CASSLEGISNQPQHF. Based on the CDR3 plus reference TRBV5-8 and TRBJ1-5, the full variable domain is EAGVTQSPTHLIKTRGQQATLRCSPISGHTSVYWYQQALGLGLQFLLWYDEGEERNRGNFPPRFSGRQFPNYSSELNVNALELEDSALYLCASSLEGISNQPQHFGDGTRLSIL.

This chain joins TRBV10-3 and TRBJ2-5, with 11 bases fitting TRBD2. CDR3 size: 14 residues. V shed 6 bases and J 4 bases; nucleotides not matched to a gene: 4. The germline V gene encodes CDR1 ENHRY and CDR2 SYGVKD. The CDR3 loop reads CAISPGLAGETQYF. The CDR3 DNA sequence: TGTGCCATCAGCCCTGGACTAGCGGGAGAGACCCAGTACTTC.

The chain joins TRBV2 to TRBJ2-7; possible D gene TRBD2, 6 bases. From germline, CDR1 is SNHLY and CDR2 FYNNEI. This CDR3 region has 15 residues. V was shortened by 11 bases and J by 0 bases, with 20 bases between the two germline ends. The CDR3 sequence: CASQRATGSSYEQYF. CDR3 nucleotide sequence: TGTGCCTCTCAGAGGGCAACCGGGAGCTCCTACGAGCAGTACTTC.

The rearrangement uses TRBV5-6 and TRBJ2-7; TRBD2 matches 9 bases. The CDR3 is 16 residues long. With 2 bases clipped from V and 1 base from J, the junction kept 7 bases outside the gene matches. Germline CDR1 SGHDT, CDR2 YYEEEE. CDR3 region: CASSFYRSGRSYEQYF. In nucleotides, the CDR3 is TGTGCCAGCAGCTTCTACCGTAGCGGGAGATCCTACGAGCAGTACTTC.

This rearrangement joins TRBV7-2 to TRBJ1-5; D possibly corresponds to TRBD1 (6 bases). Germline V gene lookup returns CDR1 SGHTA and CDR2 FQGNSA. Trimming removed 1 base at V and 6 bases at J, with 10 bases between. This CDR3 region has 14 residues. As DNA, the CDR3 is TGTGCCAGCAGCTTAGGGGGGGGCGCTCAGCCCCAGCATTTT. This sequence encodes CASSLGGGAQPQHF.

V gene TRBV9 combines with J gene TRBJ2-1, with 9 bases aligning to TRBD2. After removal of 2 bases from V and 0 bases from J, the junction contained 6 bases not matched to a gene. This CDR3 is 17 amino acids long. Germline values: CDR1 SGDLS, CDR2 YYNGEE. The CDR3 region has the DNA TGTGCCAGCAGCGTCGGGGCGGGAGGGGGCTCCTACAATGAGCAGTTCTTC. Protein product: CASSVGAGGGSYNEQFF.

This chain links TRBV29-1 with TRBJ2-3; D remains unclear. Germline V gene lookup returns CDR1 SQVTM and CDR2 ANQGSEA. This CDR3 contains 11 residues. V dropped 6 bases and J dropped 4 bases, with 8 bases sitting between them. CDR3 nucleotides: TGCAGCGTCGCAGCTGCAGATACGCAGTATTTT. Translated, it gives CSVAAADTQYF.

The chain employs TRBV2 and TRBJ2-7; 8 bases map to TRBD1. Germline V gives CDR1 SNHLY, CDR2 FYNNEI. J lost 7 bases, V lost 5 bases, and 7 bases had no gene match. The CDR3 sequence is 13 residues long. This chain's CDR3 is CASSRTGPREQYF. CDR3 nucleotide sequence: TGTGCCAGCAGTAGGACAGGGCCTCGGGAGCAGTACTTC.

V usage is TRBV6-5 and J usage is TRBJ1-4; D might be TRBD1 (6 bases). The CDR3 covers 14 residues. Germline V gene sequence: CDR1 MNHEY, CDR2 SVGAGI. V was shortened by 8 bases and J by 4 bases, with 14 bases between the two germline ends. CDR3 sequence (DNA): TGTGCCAGCCCTACGGACAGAGATAATGAAAAACTGTTTTTT. Its protein is CASPTDRDNEKLFF.

The rearrangement links TRBV19 to TRBJ2-7, with 7 bases fitting TRBD2. Trimming removed 5 bases from V and 0 bases from J; junction bases left unmatched: 1. This CDR3 contains 13 residues. Germline V lookup: CDR1 LNHDA, CDR2 SQIVND (reference sequence). CDR3 protein: CASSREASYEQYF. The CDR3 nucleotides read TGTGCCAGTAGTCGGGAGGCCTCCTACGAGCAGTACTTC.

In this sample, this clone turned up a few times. The chain combines TRBV29-1 with TRBJ1-5, with D possibly TRBD1 on 5 matching bases. The germline V and J ends were trimmed by 4 bases and 3 bases, with 10 bases remaining between them. The CDR3 totals 13 residues. Germline CDR1 and CDR2: SQVTM and ANQGSEA. The CDR3 DNA follows: TGCAGCGTTGGCGAGGGGATCAATCAGCCCCAGCATTTT. This sequence encodes CSVGEGINQPQHF.

The chain combines TRBV6-6 with TRBJ2-7; TRBD2 matches 10 bases. Trimming cost V 0 bases and J 6 bases; bases outside gene matches: 8. Germline CDR1 is MNHNY and CDR2 is SVGAGI (reference sequence). There are 16 residues in the CDR3. The CDR3: CASSYSIASGSPEQYF. CDR3 nucleotides: TGTGCCAGCAGTTACTCGATTGCTAGCGGGAGCCCCGAGCAGTACTTC.

J is TRBJ2-2 and V is TRBV30; D remains ambiguous. Germline V lookup: CDR1 GTSNPN, CDR2 SVGIG (reference sequence). V lost 2 bases and J lost 5, with 6 bases in between. This CDR3 has 12 residues. DNA of the CDR3: TGTGCCTGGAGTACTGGTACCGGGGAGCTGTTTTTT. Its translation: CAWSTGTGELFF.

This sequence joins TRBV9 and TRBJ2-1; TRBD2 matches 8 bases. The CDR3 runs 14 residues. From germline, CDR1 is SGDLS and CDR2 YYNGEE. J lost 4 bases, V lost 4 bases, and 4 bases had no gene match. CDR3 sequence (DNA): TGTGCCAGCAGCAGGACTAGCTTGTACAATGAGCAGTTCTTC. It yields the protein CASSRTSLYNEQFF.

The chain uses TRBV2 and TRBJ2-2; D is ambiguous. Deletions cut 6 bases from V and 6 bases from J, with 11 bases between. The CDR3 runs 13 residues. Germline CDR1 and CDR2: SNHLY and FYNNEI. The CDR3 spells CASRVDLAGELFF. The CDR3 DNA follows: TGTGCCAGCAGGGTGGACCTGGCCGGGGAGCTGTTTTTT.

The chain is built from TRBV9 and TRBJ2-2, with a possible D match to TRBD2 (6 bases). The CDR3 covers 16 residues. Germline CDR1 and CDR2: SGDLS and YYNGEE. Trimming removed 4 bases from V and 4 bases from J, with 17 bases in between. CDR3 sequence (DNA): TGTGCCAGCAGCTCCAGAGGCGGCGGGACCACCGGGGAGCTGTTTTTT. The encoded protein is CASSSRGGGTTGELFF. Together with reference TRBV9 and TRBJ2-2, the CDR3 gives the full variable domain: DSGVTQTPKHLITATGQRVTLRCSPRSGDLSVYWYQQSLDQGLQFLIQYYNGEERAKGNILERFSAQQFPDLHSELNLSSLELGDSALYFCASSSRGGGTTGELFFGEGSRLTVL.